This T cell receptor (beta chain) was sequenced for a study of blood T cell repertoires in COVID-19. At the level of the study: Sites across the United States, Italy and Spain contributed samples from acute and convalescent COVID-19. T cells, B-cell-depleted T cells, or PBMCs supplied cDNA or gDNA.

V was pared by 4 bases and J by 6 bases, with 6 bases between. The germline CDR1 and CDR2 sequences are KGHSH and LQKENI. The CDR3 length is 11 residues. Under the authors' procedure: Reference gene primer amplification yielded estimated nucleated cell counts. Repertoires were generated with immunoSEQ multiplex PCR, while TCRdb's copy carries only in-frame clones and drops some. V and J calls and clone size are those listed in that table; D and trimming were worked out from the DNA. The data contain roughly 80,000 clones, about four fifths of them singletons. The rearrangement joins TRBV18 to TRBJ1-1; D is undetermined. Sequencing used peripheral blood. This sequence originates from a man between 50 and 59 years old with acute or convalescent COVID-19. Here the CDR3 DNA reads TGTGCCAGCTCACAGAGAGCTGAAGCTTTCTTT. Translated: CASSQRAEAFF.